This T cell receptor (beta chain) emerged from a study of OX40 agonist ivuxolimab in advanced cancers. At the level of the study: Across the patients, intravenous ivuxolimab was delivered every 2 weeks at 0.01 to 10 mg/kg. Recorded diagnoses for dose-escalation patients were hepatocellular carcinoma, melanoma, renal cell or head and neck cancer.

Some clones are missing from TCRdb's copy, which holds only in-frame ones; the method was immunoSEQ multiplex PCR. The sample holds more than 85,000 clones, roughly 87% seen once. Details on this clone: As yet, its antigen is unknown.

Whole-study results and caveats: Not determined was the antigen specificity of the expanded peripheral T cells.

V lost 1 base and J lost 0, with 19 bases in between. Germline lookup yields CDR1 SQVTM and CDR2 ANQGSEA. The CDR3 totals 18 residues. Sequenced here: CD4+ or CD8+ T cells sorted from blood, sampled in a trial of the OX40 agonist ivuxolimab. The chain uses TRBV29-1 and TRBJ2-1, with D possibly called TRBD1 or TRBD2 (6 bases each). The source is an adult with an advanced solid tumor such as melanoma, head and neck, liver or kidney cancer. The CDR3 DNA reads TGCAGCGTTGAAGGGACAGAAGCGGGTCGTACCTCCTACAATGAGCAGTTCTTC. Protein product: CSVEGTEAGRTSYNEQFF.